Below, one T cell receptor beta chain is given with its context. The data were obtained in a study of blood T cell repertoires in COVID-19. Turning to the study itself: Acute-phase and convalescent COVID-19 samples originated in the United States, Italy and Spain. T cells, B-cell-depleted T cells, or PBMCs provided the cDNA or gDNA that served as material.

Trimming took off 0 bases at V and 7 bases at J, with 13 bases between the two ends. CDR3 size: 14 residues. Per germline, CDR1 SGDLS and CDR2 YYNGEE. Original processing notes: Reference gene primer amplification gave estimated nucleated cell counts. Clones were read by immunoSEQ multiplex PCR, and TCRdb kept only the in-frame ones, dropping some. Clone size and V and J calls were adopted from that table, with D and trimming inferred from the DNA. The sample holds roughly 250,000 clones, roughly 86% seen once. The chain recombines TRBV9 with TRBJ1-2, with a weak D call TRBD1 (6 bases). The sequenced sample was peripheral blood. The receptor was derived from a man aged 40-49 years who had recovered from COVID-19. CDR3 nucleotides: TGTGCCAGCAGCGTAGAACGGGACACCCCTGGCTACACCTTC. This gives the protein CASSVERDTPGYTF.